Below, 7 T cell receptor beta chains from the same sample are listed, as sequenced in a study of T-cell memory formation after mild COVID-19. Each CDR3 protein is one row after TCRdb ran MiXCR on the 5' RACE reads. The sample has roughly 500,000 distinct CDR3 sequences; 20% are singletons. Sequences were obtained from PBMCs or a T cell subset sorted from them (not recorded which). These receptors were collected from an adult woman who had mild COVID-19 (a few samples of this study predate the infection). Cell type and time point are not known.

This clonotype was seen a handful of times. This chain uses TRBV27 with TRBJ2-3; 13 positions match TRBD2. The germline gives CDR1 MNHEY, CDR2 SMNVEV (reference sequence). J was trimmed by 2 bases and V by 7 bases; bases with no gene match: 12. The CDR3 is 18 residues long. The chain's CDR3 is CASNSIWTSGRITDTQYF. CDR3 in DNA: TGTGCCAGCAACTCTATATGGACTAGCGGGAGAATCACAGATACGCAGTATTTT.

This clonotype has more than one count but fewer than ten. The chain couples TRBV24-1 to TRBJ2-3; 10 nucleotides match TRBD1. Germline lookup yields CDR1 KGHDR and CDR2 SFDVKD. The CDR3 sequence is 16 residues long. Unmatched junction bases numbered 5, after V lost 0 bases and J lost 6 bases. For the CDR3, the DNA is TGTGCCACCAGTGATTTGGGGACAGGGGAAGGGGATACGCAGTATTTT. It yields the protein CATSDLGTGEGDTQYF.

The V and J genes are TRBV24-1 and TRBJ2-7; no firm D call. Germline V lookup: CDR1 KGHDR, CDR2 SFDVKD. V was trimmed by 11 bases and J by 2 bases, leaving 9 bases between them. The CDR3 is 11 residues long. The CDR3 loop reads CAIDEAYEQYF. The CDR3 DNA is TGTGCCATAGACGAGGCCTACGAGCAGTACTTC.

The V gene is TRBV5-6, the J gene TRBJ1-6, with 9 bases identical to TRBD1. The CDR3 contains 15 residues. Trimming took 4 bases from V and 8 from J; bases not matched to a gene: 7. Per germline, CDR1 SGHDT and CDR2 YYEEEE. In nucleotides, the CDR3 is TGTGCCAGCAGCGGCGGGACAGGGAAAGATTCACCCCTCCACTTT. The encoded protein is CASSGGTGKDSPLHF. Based on the CDR3 plus reference TRBV5-6 and TRBJ1-6, the full variable domain is DAGVTQSPTHLIKTRGQQVTLRCSPKSGHDTVSWYQQALGQGPQFIFQYYEEEERQRGNFPDRFSGHQFPNYSSELNVNALLLGDSALYLCASSGGTGKDSPLHFGNGTRLTVT.

The table lists this clonotype with a few counts. The rearrangement uses TRBV29-1 and TRBJ2-1, with 9 bases lining up with TRBD2. After removal of 1 base from V and 11 bases from J, the junction contained 6 bases not matched to a gene. The CDR3 is made up of 13 amino acids. CDR1 is SQVTM, CDR2 ANQGSEA, per germline. The CDR3: CSVEGQGLAQQFF. The CDR3 DNA reads as TGCAGCGTTGAAGGACAGGGACTAGCTCAGCAGTTCTTC.

The chain recombines TRBV28 with TRBJ2-3; the match to TRBD1 covers 11 bases. The V gene end was trimmed by 1 base and the J gene end by 5 bases; junction bases not matched to a gene: 5. Germline V lookup: CDR1 MDHEN, CDR2 SYDVKM. This CDR3 has 16 residues. The CDR3 protein is CASSLLGTGGKDTQYF. CDR3 coding DNA: TGTGCCAGCAGTTTATTAGGGACAGGGGGGAAAGATACGCAGTATTTT.

This clonotype was seen ten or more times. The gene calls are TRBV5-4 and TRBJ2-2, with 8 nucleotides matching TRBD2. This CDR3 spans 16 amino acids. Germline-derived CDR1 and CDR2 are SGHNT and YYREEE (reference sequence). V lost 2 bases and J lost 4; bases outside the gene matches: 7. The CDR3 is CASSFTGGPGTGELFF. The DNA of the CDR3 is TGTGCCAGCAGCTTTACGGGAGGGCCGGGCACCGGGGAGCTGTTTTTT.